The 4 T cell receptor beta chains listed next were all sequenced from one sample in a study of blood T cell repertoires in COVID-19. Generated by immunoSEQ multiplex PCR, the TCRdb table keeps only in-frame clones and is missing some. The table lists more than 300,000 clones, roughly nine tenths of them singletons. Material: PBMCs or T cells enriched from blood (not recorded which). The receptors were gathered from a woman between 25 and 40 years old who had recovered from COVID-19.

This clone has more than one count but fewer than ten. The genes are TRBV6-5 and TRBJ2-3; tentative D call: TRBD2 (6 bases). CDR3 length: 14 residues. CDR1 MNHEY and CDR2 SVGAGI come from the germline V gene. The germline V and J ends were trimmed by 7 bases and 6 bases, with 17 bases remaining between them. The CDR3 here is CASTGLGGVDTQYF. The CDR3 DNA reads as TGTGCCAGCACAGGCTTAGGCGGGGTTGATACGCAGTATTTT.

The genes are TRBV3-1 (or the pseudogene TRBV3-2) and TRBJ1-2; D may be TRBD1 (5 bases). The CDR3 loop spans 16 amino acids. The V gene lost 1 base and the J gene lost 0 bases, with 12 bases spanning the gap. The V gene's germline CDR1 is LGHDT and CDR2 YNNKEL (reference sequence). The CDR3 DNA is TGTGCCAGCAGCCAAGGTACGTGGGGCTCTAACTATGGCTACACCTTC. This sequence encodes CASSQGTWGSNYGYTF.

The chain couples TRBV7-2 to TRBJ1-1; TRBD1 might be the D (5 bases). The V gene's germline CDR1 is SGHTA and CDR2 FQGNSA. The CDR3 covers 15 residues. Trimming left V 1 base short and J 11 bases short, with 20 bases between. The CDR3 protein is CASSLVMGQGNVAFF. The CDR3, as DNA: TGTGCCAGCAGCTTAGTAATGGGTCAGGGTAATGTGGCTTTCTTT.

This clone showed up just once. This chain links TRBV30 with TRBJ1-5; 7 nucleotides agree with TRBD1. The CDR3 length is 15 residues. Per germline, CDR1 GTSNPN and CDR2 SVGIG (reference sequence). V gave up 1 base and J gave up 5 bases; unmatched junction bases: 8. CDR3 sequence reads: CAWSEGAAGHQPQHF. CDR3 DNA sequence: TGTGCCTGGAGTGAGGGGGCAGCGGGCCATCAGCCCCAGCATTTT.